This T cell receptor beta chain originates from a study of T-cell reconstitution after alpha-beta-depleted transplantation in children. About this clonotype: The antigen is undetermined.

Study-wide points: When one year had passed after transplant, most T-cell counts and diversity came from newly produced T cells.

The CDR3 length is 14 residues. V lost 5 bases and J lost 5, with 15 bases in between. Germline assignment: CDR1 SEHNR and CDR2 FQNEAQ (reference sequence). Unique molecular identifiers were incorporated when the TCRbeta library was constructed. TCRdb called the PCR reads again in MiXCR, with one record for every CDR3 protein. Here the sample spans 330,000 or so distinct CDR3 sequences, roughly 7.8% being singletons. The TCR was taken from a female patient aged 2-9 years who had a stem cell transplant for Fanconi anemia, so the T cells may come from the graft donor. The V gene is TRBV7-9, the J gene TRBJ1-1; tentative D call: TRBD1 (5 bases). Sequencing used peripheral blood, obtained 360 days after TCRalphabeta/CD19-depleted stem cell transplant. CDR3 in amino acids: CASSQVRGGTEAFF. DNA for the CDR3: TGTGCCAGCAGCCAGGTGAGGGGAGGAACTGAAGCTTTCTTT. Using reference TRBV7-9 and TRBJ1-1 for the parts outside the CDR3, the full variable domain is DTGVSQNPRHKITKRGQNVTFRCDPISEHNRLYWYRQTLGQGPEFLTYFQNEAQLEKSRLLSDRFSAERPKGSFSTLEIQRTEQGDSAMYLCASSQVRGGTEAFFGQGTRLTVV.